This T cell receptor beta chain was sequenced for a study of CD8+ T cells in alopecia areata. The treatment is: oral pan-JAK inhibitor, 5-10 mg twice daily. Only a few counts were recorded for this clone. RNA extraction and reverse transcription yielded cDNA as sequencing template. The protocol was immunoSEQ multiplex PCR, while the TCRdb copy is restricted to in-frame clones and leaves out a portion. Of 150,000 to 200,000 clones listed, roughly 65% were seen once; the top ten hold roughly 0.99%. This CDR3 is 14 amino acids long. The germline V gene encodes CDR1 SQVTM and CDR2 ANQGSEA. Unmatched junction bases numbered 3, after V lost 2 bases and J lost 2 bases.

This TCR came from a human donor with alopecia areata. J is TRBJ2-5 and V is TRBV29-1, with TRBD2 identical over 9 bases. The source was CD4+ T cells sorted from blood, collected at week 4, from a patient treated with tofacitinib. Here the CDR3 DNA reads TGCAGCGTTGAATCAGGACTAGCGCAAGAGACCCAGTACTTC. Amino acids: CSVESGLAQETQYF.